This T cell receptor (beta chain) stems from a study of identical twins. V gave up 7 bases and J gave up 4 bases, with 13 bases separating them. This CDR3 is 13 amino acids long. Looked up from germline, CDR1 is MNHEY and CDR2 is SVGEGT. In this sample, this clonotype turned up a few times. Carrying unique molecular identifiers, the cDNA also gained a universal primer site through template switching. Via MiXCR, TCRdb re-called the 5' RACE reads, giving one row per CDR3 protein. The sample includes roughly 770,000 distinct CDR3 sequences, 15% to 20% seen only once; the top ten take about 12%. These data were also reused for a study on T cells expressing NK-cell markers. That publication notes: Sorted CD3+CD56+NKG2C+, CD3+CD56+NKG2C- and CD3+CD56-NKG2C+ T cells provided the TCR beta repertoires. Restriction of sorting to alpha-beta TCR T cells was accomplished in several experiments using an anti-gamma-delta TCR antibody.

The TCR comes from a woman younger than 35 in good health. This chain links TRBV6-2 or TRBV6-3 with TRBJ1-2; tentative D call: TRBD1 (5 bases). Sample: PBMCs. CDR3 DNA sequence: TGTGCCAGCACCCCAGGGTCGATCTATGGCTACACCTTC. Amino acids: CASTPGSIYGYTF.